This TCR beta chain was sequenced for a study of cytotoxic CD8 clonotypes in ibrutinib-treated CLL. Study observations and caveats: A difference in sampling times existed between sustained-remission and progressing patients.

This table comes from immunoSEQ multiplex PCR, and its TCRdb copy is limited to in-frame clones, with some not included. Of fewer than 300,000 clones in the sample, more than 70% were seen once. Worth noting for this clone: Its antigen is as yet unknown. Other DNA sequences in the same sample also yield this CDR3.

CDR1 and CDR2 (germline): KGHSH, LQKENI. The CDR3 length is 12 residues. Trimming cost V 3 bases and J 6 bases, with 9 bases left between them. This rearrangement joins TRBV18 to TRBJ2-7, with a possible D match to TRBD2 (6 bases). This specimen was PBMCs, taken at disease progression, from a patient treated with ibrutinib. This receptor was obtained from a human donor with chronic lymphocytic leukemia. CDR3 residues: CASSPARGEQYF. CDR3 DNA: TGTGCCAGCTCACCGGCGCGGGGCGAGCAGTACTTC.